This T cell receptor beta chain was recorded in a study of Ad26.COV2.S vaccination and SARS-CoV-2 variants. V lost 0 bases and J lost 1; bases outside the gene matches: 1. Germline V lookup: CDR1 MGHDK, CDR2 SYGVNS. This CDR3 has 16 residues. Treatment given: some 20 received Ad26.COV2.S at low or high dose, single or two shots; 5 received placebo; per-sample allocation not given. Specimens were obtained on day 63 following the first vaccine or placebo injection. Only in-frame clones appear in the TCRdb table, and some are missing; sequencing was by immunoSEQ multiplex PCR. The table lists over 400,000 clones, about nine tenths of them singletons, with less than 5.5% in the top ten.

The TCR sequence derives from a person aged 18 to 59 who received the Ad26.COV2.S COVID-19 vaccine or a placebo. The chain carries TRBV25-1 and TRBJ2-3, with TRBD1 matching over 10 bases. The sequencing here drew on peripheral blood, taken in a trial of Ad26.COV2.S vaccine versus placebo. In DNA form, the CDR3 reads TGTGCCAGCAGTGAATATGGGACAGGGGGCACAGATACGCAGTATTTT. It translates to CASSEYGTGGTDTQYF.